Listed below are T cell receptor beta chains from one sample, sequenced in a study of TIL therapy for anti-PD-1-resistant metastatic lung cancer. The table came from immunoSEQ multiplex PCR; TCRdb's copy has only in-frame clones and leaves some out. The table has about 15,000 clones, about 83% seen once; the top ten hold roughly 0.9%. The sample in question was blood, obtained at baseline. The receptors were gathered from a person aged 25 to 80 with non-small cell lung cancer. Both conserved end residues are part of each CDR3. A D gene is named only where the DNA matches it firmly. Clone sizes are given selectively: once, few, many, or a class where the clone is expanded.

TRBD1 | TRBJ1-2 | few | TRBV7-2 | CASSSDREGGYTF | TGTGCCAGCAGCTCGGACAGGGAGGGAGGCTACACCTTC
. | TRBJ1-1 | once | TRBV5-1 | CASSLAWRMNTEAFF | TGCGCCAGCAGCTTGGCCTGGCGTATGAACACTGAAGCTTTCTTT
TRBD1 | TRBJ2-3 | . | TRBV5-4 | CASSLGQGGNTQYF | TGTGCCAGCAGCTTGGGACAGGGGGGAAATACGCAGTATTTT
TRBD2 | TRBJ2-5 | . | TRBV15 | CATSSHAGGGSRRETQYF | TGTGCCACCAGCAGCCACGCCGGGGGGGGATCCCGGCGAGAGACCCAGTACTTC
TRBD2 | TRBJ2-1 | . | TRBV27 | CASSLLAGVGEQFF | TGTGCCAGCAGCCTTCTAGCGGGGGTGGGTGAGCAGTTCTTC
TRBD1 | TRBJ1-1 | few | TRBV7-2 | CASSYEGFDRATEAFF | TGTGCCAGCAGCTACGAGGGATTTGACAGGGCCACTGAAGCTTTCTTT
TRBD2 | TRBJ2-5 | . | TRBV7-2 | CASSLGLAGGWETQYF | TGTGCCAGCAGCCTCGGACTAGCGGGGGGTTGGGAGACCCAGTACTTC
TRBD2 | TRBJ2-1 | . | TRBV7-9 | CASSLAASGRPGDEQFF | TGTGCCAGCAGCTTAGCGGCTAGCGGGAGGCCGGGGGATGAGCAGTTCTTC
. | TRBJ2-3 | . | TRBV11-3 | CASSSSAGQDTQYF | TGTGCCAGCAGCTCGTCGGCGGGCCAGGATACGCAGTATTTT
TRBD2 | TRBJ2-5 | once | TRBV29-1 | CSVGLAGGQETQYF | TGCAGCGTGGGACTAGCGGGAGGCCAGGAGACCCAGTACTTC
TRBD1 | TRBJ1-6 | . | TRBV23-1 | CASSQSTRRGGACSPLHF | TGCGCCAGCAGTCAATCCACGCGTCGAGGGGGCGCATGCTCACCCCTCCACTTT
. | TRBJ2-1 | . | TRBV30 | CAWSVGRIGYYNEQFF | TGTGCCTGGAGTGTAGGACGGATCGGATACTACAATGAGCAGTTCTTC
TRBD2 | TRBJ2-3 | . | TRBV15 | CATSRDGLRAGKSISGTDTQYF | TGTGCCACCAGCAGAGATGGCCTCCGAGCGGGGAAAAGCATAAGTGGCACAGATACGCAGTATTTT
TRBD2 | TRBJ2-6 | once | TRBV7-2 | CASSKLAGGPSSGANVLTF | TGTGCCAGCAGCAAACTAGCGGGAGGCCCCAGCTCTGGGGCCAACGTCCTGACTTTC